The present T cell receptor beta chain was sequenced within a study of cytomegalovirus exposure and HLA in healthy donors. About the study: The approximately 130 validation repertoires matched the 500 to 750 first-cohort repertoires in platform, a later analysis reported. Points from the study as a whole: While the bulk of TCR sequences proved rare, some public TCRs turned up in many donors. Some TCR beta chains (approximately 180 of them) were listed as cytomegalovirus-associated. Reportedly, diagnosis of cytomegalovirus status by the classifier showed high specificity and sensitivity.

Profiled with immunoSEQ multiplex PCR; TCRdb holds only in-frame clones, not every one. The profile shows fewer than 400,000 clones, 86% of them singletons. The junction had 7 bases not matched to a gene; V was cut back by 2 bases and J by 5 bases. The length of the CDR3 is 15 residues. Germline V gene data show CDR1 as MRHNA and CDR2 as SNTAGT. This clone was seen a handful of times. Its antigen is not identified. Sequenced input: PBMCs. This TCR derives from a young woman in good health and CMV-seronegative. The rearrangement joins TRBV6-4 to TRBJ2-3; 7 bases are shared with TRBD2. The CDR3 loop is CASSDGGSSGDTQYF. In DNA, the CDR3 is TGTGCCAGCAGTGACGGCGGGAGCTCTGGAGATACGCAGTATTTT.